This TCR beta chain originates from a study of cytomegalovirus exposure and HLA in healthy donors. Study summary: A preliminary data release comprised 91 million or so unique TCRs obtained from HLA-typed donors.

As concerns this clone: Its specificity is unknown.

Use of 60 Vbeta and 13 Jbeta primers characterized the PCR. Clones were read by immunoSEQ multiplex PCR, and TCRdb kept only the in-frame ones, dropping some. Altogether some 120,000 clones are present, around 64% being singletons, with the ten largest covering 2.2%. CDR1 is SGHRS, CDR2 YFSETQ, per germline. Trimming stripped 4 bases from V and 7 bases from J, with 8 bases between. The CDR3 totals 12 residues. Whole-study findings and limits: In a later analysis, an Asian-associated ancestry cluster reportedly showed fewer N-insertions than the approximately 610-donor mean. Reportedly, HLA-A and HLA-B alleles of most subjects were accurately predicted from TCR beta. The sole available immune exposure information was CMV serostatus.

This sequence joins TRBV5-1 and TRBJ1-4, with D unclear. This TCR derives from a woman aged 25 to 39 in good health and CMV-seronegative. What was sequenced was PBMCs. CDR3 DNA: TGCGCCAGCAGCCTAGACCTTGAAAAACTGTTTTTT. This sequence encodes CASSLDLEKLFF.